This T cell receptor (beta chain) was sequenced during a study of regulatory T cells in long-lasting Graves disease. Whole-study results and caveats: Newly diagnosed disease favored TRBV20-1 and TRBJ2-1 over persistent disease.

Regarding this clonotype: Its antigen is not known.

The time point: newly diagnosed GD, antithyroid drugs for less than 3 months. With RNA extracted from PBMCs as input, the TCR library was made. Per American Thyroid Association guidelines, Graves' disease was diagnosed. Trimming took off 5 bases at V and 6 bases at J, with 19 bases between the two ends. Germline values: CDR1 MNHEY, CDR2 SMNVEV (reference sequence). This CDR3 has 16 amino acids. To make TCR beta libraries, researchers used iRepertoire HTBI primers and Arm-PCR of CDR3 regions. TCRdb reprocessed the multiplex PCR reads via MiXCR and lists one record per CDR3 protein. The sample includes about half a million distinct CDR3 sequences, about 11% of them seen just once. These sequences were also reported in another study, on T cells in Graves' hyperthyroidism and ophthalmopathy. According to that study: TCR CDR3 underwent first-round RT-PCR with the HTBI primer set.

The chain employs TRBV27 and TRBJ2-2; the D is unclear. Sequenced material: peripheral blood mononuclear cells (PBMCs), taken at new diagnosis, from a patient treated with antithyroid drugs. The clonotype was recovered from a woman aged 25-40 years with Graves disease. In nucleotides, the CDR3 is TGTGCCAGCAGTATGATCCGGATCAATACCCCCGGGGAGCTGTTTTTT. Its translation is CASSMIRINTPGELFF.